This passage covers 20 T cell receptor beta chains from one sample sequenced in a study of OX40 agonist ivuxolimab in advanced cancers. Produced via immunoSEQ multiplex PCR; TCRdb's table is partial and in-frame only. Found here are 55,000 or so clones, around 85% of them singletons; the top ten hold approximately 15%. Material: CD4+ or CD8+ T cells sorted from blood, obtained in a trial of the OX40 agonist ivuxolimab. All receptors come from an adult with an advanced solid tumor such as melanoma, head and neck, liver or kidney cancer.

The chain's CDR3 is CASSVTSGQETQYF. The CDR3 nucleotides are TGCGCCAGCAGCGTGACTAGCGGACAAGAGACCCAGTACTTC. V usage is TRBV5-1 and J usage is TRBJ2-5; TRBD2 matches 9 bases. Germline V gene data show CDR1 as SGHRS and CDR2 as YFSETQ. V gave up 4 bases and J gave up 2 bases; unmatched junction bases: 3. The CDR3 loop spans 14 amino acids. Complete variable domain (other parts from reference TRBV5-1 and TRBJ2-5): KAGVTQTPRYLIKTRGQQVTLSCSPISGHRSVSWYQQTPGQGLQFLFEYFSETQRNKGNFPGRFSGRQFSNSRSEMNVSTLELGDSALYLCASSVTSGQETQYFGPGTRLLVL.

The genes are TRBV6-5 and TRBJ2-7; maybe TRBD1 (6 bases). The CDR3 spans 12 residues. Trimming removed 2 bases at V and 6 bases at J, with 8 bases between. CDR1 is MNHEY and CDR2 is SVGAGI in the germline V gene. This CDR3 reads CASSYEQGEQYF. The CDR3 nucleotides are TGTGCCAGCAGTTACGAACAGGGCGAGCAGTACTTC.

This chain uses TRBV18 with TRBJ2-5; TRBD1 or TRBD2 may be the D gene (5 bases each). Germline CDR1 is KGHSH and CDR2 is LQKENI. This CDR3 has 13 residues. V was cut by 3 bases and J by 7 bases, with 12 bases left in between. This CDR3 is CASSPDTGGTQYF. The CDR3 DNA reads TGTGCCAGCTCACCGGACACTGGGGGGACCCAGTACTTC.

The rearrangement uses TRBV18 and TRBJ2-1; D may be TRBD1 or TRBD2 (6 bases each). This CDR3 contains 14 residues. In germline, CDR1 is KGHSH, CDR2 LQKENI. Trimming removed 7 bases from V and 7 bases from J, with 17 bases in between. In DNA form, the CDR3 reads TGTGCCAGCTTCGGGGGCAGGGGAAGGAATGAGCAGTTCTTC. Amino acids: CASFGGRGRNEQFF. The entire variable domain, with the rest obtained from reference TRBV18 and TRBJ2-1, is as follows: NAGVMQNPRHLVRRRGQEARLRCSPMKGHSHVYWYRQLPEEGLKFMVYLQKENIIDESGMPKERFSAEFPKEGPSILRIQQVVRGDSAAYFCASFGGRGRNEQFFGPGTRLTVL.

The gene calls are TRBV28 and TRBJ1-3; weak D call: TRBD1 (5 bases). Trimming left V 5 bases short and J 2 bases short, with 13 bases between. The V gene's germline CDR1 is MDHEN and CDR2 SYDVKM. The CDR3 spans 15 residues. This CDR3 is CASSPFQGTGNTIYF. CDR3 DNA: TGTGCCAGCAGTCCATTTCAGGGTACTGGAAACACCATATATTTT. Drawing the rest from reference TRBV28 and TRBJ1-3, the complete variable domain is DVKVTQSSRYLVKRTGEKVFLECVQDMDHENMFWYRQDPGLGLRLIYFSYDVKMKEKGDIPEGYSVSREKKERFSLILESASTNQTSMYLCASSPFQGTGNTIYFGEGSWLTVV.

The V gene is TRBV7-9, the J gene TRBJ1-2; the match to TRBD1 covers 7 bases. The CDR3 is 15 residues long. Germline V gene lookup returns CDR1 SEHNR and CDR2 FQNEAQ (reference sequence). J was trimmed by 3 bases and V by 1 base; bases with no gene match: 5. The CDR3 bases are TGTGCCAGCAGCTTAGAGGGCCAGGGGGACTATGGCTACACCTTC. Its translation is CASSLEGQGDYGYTF.

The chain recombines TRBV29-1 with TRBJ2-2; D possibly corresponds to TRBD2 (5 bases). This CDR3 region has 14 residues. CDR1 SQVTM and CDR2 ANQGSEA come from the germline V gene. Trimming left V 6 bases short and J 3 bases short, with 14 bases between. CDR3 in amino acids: CSVLKRRDTGELFF. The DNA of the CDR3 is TGCAGCGTGCTAAAGCGGAGAGACACCGGGGAGCTGTTTTTT.

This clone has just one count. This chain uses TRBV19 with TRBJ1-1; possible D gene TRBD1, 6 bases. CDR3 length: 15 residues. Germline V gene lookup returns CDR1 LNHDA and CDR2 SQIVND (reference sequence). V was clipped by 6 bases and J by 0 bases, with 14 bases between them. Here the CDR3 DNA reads TGTGCCAGTAGGGGATCACAGGGTTTGAACACTGAAGCTTTCTTT. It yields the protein CASRGSQGLNTEAFF.

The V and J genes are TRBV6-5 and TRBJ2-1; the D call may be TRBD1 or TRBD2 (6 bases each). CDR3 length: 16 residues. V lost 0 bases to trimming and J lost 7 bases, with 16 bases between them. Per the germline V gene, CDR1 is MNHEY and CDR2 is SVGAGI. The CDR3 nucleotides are TGTGCCAGCAGTTACTCGATATTTCAAGGGGGGAATGAGCAGTTCTTC. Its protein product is CASSYSIFQGGNEQFF.

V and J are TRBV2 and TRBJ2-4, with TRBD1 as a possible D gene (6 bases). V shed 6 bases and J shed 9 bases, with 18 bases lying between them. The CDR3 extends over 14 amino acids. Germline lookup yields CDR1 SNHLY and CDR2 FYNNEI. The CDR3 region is CASRETGIETIQYF. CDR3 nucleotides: TGTGCCAGCAGGGAAACAGGGATAGAGACCATTCAGTACTTC.

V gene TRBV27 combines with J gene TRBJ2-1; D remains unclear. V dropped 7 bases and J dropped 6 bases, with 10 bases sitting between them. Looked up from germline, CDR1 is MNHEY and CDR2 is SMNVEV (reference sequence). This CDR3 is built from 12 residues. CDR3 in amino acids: CASTGWGNEQFF. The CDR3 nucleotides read TGTGCCAGCACAGGATGGGGCAATGAGCAGTTCTTC.

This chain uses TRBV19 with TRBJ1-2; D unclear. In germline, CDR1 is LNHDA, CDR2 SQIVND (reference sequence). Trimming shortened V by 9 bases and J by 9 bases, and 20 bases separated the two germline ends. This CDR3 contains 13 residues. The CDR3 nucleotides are TGTGCCAGGATTCGGGGTGGGTCCGGTTGCTACACCTTC. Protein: CARIRGGSGCYTF.

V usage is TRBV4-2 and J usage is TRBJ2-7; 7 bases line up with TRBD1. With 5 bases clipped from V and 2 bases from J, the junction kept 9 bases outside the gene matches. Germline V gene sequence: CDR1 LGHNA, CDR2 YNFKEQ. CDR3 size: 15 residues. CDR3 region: CASSSGQDETYEQYF. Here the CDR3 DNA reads TGTGCCAGCAGCAGTGGACAGGATGAGACCTACGAGCAGTACTTC.

This chain's CDR3 is CASSTSGTLYNSPLHF. The CDR3 nucleotides read TGCGCCAGCAGCACCTCCGGGACGCTTTATAATTCACCCCTCCACTTT. The chain joins TRBV4-1 to TRBJ1-6; weak D call: TRBD1 (5 bases). Germline CDR1 and CDR2: MGHRA and YSYEKL. CDR3 length: 16 residues. V was clipped by 5 bases and J by 4 bases, with 15 bases between them.

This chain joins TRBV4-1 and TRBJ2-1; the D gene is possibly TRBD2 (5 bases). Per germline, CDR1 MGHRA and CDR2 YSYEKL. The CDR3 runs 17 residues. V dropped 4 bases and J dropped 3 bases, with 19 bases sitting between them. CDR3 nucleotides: TGCGCCAGCAGCCGTTCTAGCCCCACAGCCCTCTACAATGAGCAGTTCTTC. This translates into CASSRSSPTALYNEQFF.

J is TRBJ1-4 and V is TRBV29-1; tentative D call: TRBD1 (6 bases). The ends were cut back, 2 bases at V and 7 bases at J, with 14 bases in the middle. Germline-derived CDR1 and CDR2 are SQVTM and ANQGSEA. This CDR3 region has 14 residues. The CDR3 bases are TGCAGCGTTGAAAGAAACAGGGCTGGTGAAAAACTGTTTTTT. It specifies CSVERNRAGEKLFF.

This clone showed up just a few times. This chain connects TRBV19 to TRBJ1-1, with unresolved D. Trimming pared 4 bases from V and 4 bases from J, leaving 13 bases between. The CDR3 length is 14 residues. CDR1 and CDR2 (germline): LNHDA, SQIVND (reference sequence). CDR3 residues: CASSKGGVGTEAFF. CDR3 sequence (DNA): TGTGCCAGTAGTAAGGGCGGAGTGGGCACTGAAGCTTTCTTT.

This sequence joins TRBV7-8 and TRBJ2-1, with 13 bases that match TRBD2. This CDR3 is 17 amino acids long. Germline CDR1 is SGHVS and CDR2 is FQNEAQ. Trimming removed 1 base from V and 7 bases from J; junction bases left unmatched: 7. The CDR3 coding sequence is TGTGCCAGCAGCTTAGGGCTACTAGCGGGAGGGCCAAATGAGCAGTTCTTC. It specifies CASSLGLLAGGPNEQFF.

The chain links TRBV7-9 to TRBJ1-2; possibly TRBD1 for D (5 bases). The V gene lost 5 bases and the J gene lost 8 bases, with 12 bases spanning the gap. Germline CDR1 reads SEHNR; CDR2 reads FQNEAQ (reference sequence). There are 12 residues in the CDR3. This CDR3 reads CASSAPWGGYTF. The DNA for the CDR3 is TGTGCCAGCAGCGCCCCTTGGGGGGGCTACACCTTC. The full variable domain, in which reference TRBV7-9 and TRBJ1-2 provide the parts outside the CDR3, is DTGVSQNPRHKITKRGQNVTFRCDPISEHNRLYWYRQTLGQGPEFLTYFQNEAQLEKSRLLSDRFSAERPKGSFSTLEIQRTEQGDSAMYLCASSAPWGGYTFGSGTRLTVV.

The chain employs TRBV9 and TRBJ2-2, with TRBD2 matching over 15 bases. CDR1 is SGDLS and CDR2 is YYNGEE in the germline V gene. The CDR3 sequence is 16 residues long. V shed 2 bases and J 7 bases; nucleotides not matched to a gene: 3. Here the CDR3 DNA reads TGTGCCAGCAGCGTTTGGGGACTAGCGGGAGGCGGGGAGCTGTTTTTT. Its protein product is CASSVWGLAGGGELFF.